This TCR beta chain appears in the sequencing data of a study of cytomegalovirus exposure and HLA in healthy donors. Healthy individuals who donated bone marrow served as the donors. At collection, donors were nominally healthy, but unrecorded immune exposures were probable. CDR1 is LNHDA, CDR2 SQIVND, per germline (reference sequence). The CDR3 sequence is 14 residues long. V dropped 10 bases and J dropped 0 bases, with 13 bases sitting between them. Study results and limitations: In an earlier analysis, productive rearrangement rates for most beta V segments clustered near 87% or 30%. The authors later found TCR association rates varying by HLA locus, with DRB1 most and HLA-C fewest.

About this clone: Its antigen is unknown.

The PCR contained 60 Vbeta and 13 Jbeta primers. Profiled with immunoSEQ multiplex PCR; TCRdb holds only in-frame clones, not every one. The table for this sample gives some 150,000 clones. The V and J genes are TRBV19 and TRBJ1-3, with D possibly matching TRBD1 (5 bases). The sequencing input was PBMCs. The sequence came from a woman aged 18-30 years in good health and CMV-seropositive. This CDR3 reads CATSTDYSGNTIYF. The CDR3 DNA reads TGTGCCACCTCGACAGATTACTCTGGAAACACCATATATTTT.